Detailed here is one T cell receptor (beta chain). The sample comes from a study of blood T cell repertoires in COVID-19. Study context: Italy, Spain and the United States were the sources of the convalescent and acute COVID-19 samples. PBMCs, B-cell-depleted T cells, or T cells provided the cDNA or gDNA that made up the material.

In germline, CDR1 is MNHEY, CDR2 SVGAGI. Trimming left V 7 bases short and J 2 bases short, with 14 bases between. The CDR3 is 14 residues long. Under the authors' procedure: Using reference gene primer amplification, nucleated cell counts were estimated. Produced via immunoSEQ multiplex PCR; TCRdb's table is partial and in-frame only. V, J and clone size are those of that table, while D and trimming were read from the DNA. The table shows 120,000 or so clones, with almost 85% occurring only once. The clonotype was recovered from a woman in her thirties who had recovered from COVID-19. The chain carries TRBV6-5 and TRBJ1-2; D uncertain. The source material was peripheral blood. CDR3 sequence: CASTRDPFNYGYTF. The CDR3 DNA sequence: TGTGCCAGCACCCGAGATCCGTTCAACTATGGCTACACCTTC.